The rows below give T cell receptor beta chains drawn from one sample of a study of T cell changes during pregnancy in multiple sclerosis. Sequencing was performed with immunoSEQ multiplex PCR; in TCRdb, only in-frame clones are kept and a portion is missing. Of about 68,000 clones in the sample, over 85% were seen once. Sequenced here: peripheral blood, sampled after pregnancy. The receptors shown here come from a female donor in good health, enrolled as a control in a pregnancy study. Each CDR3 is given with its conserved first and last residue.

>TRBJ2-3|TRBV19
CASSFPGLADTDTQYF
>TRBJ2-2|TRBV11-2
CASSTTGPLDPGELFF
>TRBJ2-2|TRBV6-1
CASSATGDTGELFF
>TRBJ2-7|TRBV27
CASSLIGSSTYEQYF
>TRBJ1-2|TRBV19
CASSSGPGGVYGYTF
>TRBJ2-1|TRBV5-8
CASSRDYPHESYNEQFF
>TRBJ1-1|TRBV2
CASSWDRRNTEAFF
>TRBJ2-1|TRBV7-2
CASSPPGLAGTDEQFF
>TRBJ2-7|TRBV11-2
CASKAGSTEQYF
>TRBJ1-4|TRBV15
CATRGDRNYNEKLFF
>TRBJ1-5|TRBV6-5
CASSPLGHHQPQHF
>TRBJ1-2|TRBV7-9
CASSPTDRGIYGYTF
>TRBJ2-5|TRBV18
CASSTTGVSPGTQYF
>TRBJ2-1|TRBV2
CASIGGDIYNEQFF
>TRBJ2-3|TRBV10-3
CAIRTTGSTDTQYF
>TRBJ1-6|TRBV6-5
CASSYRGDNSPLHF
>TRBJ2-5|TRBV5-4
CASSPLDSGETQYF
>TRBJ2-5|TRBV7-9
CASSPSETQYF
>TRBJ1-1|TRBV11-3
CAMTGSMNTEAFF
>TRBJ2-7|TRBV6-6
CASSYFHREELYEQYF
>TRBJ1-5|TRBV28
CASNLSSSNEGENSGTRGQPQHF
>TRBJ2-2|TRBV28
CASSEQGGTGELFF
>TRBJ2-3|TRBV6-1
CASTGASTDTQYF